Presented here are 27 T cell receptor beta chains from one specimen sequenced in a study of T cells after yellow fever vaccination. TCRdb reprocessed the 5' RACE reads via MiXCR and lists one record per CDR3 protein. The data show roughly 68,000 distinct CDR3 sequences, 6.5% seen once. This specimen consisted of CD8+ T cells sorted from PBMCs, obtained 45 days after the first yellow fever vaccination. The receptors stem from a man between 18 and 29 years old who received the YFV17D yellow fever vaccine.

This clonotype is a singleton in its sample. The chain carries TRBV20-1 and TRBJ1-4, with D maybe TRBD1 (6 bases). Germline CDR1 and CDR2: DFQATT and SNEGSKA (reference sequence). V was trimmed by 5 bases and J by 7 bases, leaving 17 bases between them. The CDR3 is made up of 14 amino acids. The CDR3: CSAPLTGLGEKLFF. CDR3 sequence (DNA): TGCAGTGCTCCGTTAACAGGGTTGGGTGAAAAACTGTTTTTT.

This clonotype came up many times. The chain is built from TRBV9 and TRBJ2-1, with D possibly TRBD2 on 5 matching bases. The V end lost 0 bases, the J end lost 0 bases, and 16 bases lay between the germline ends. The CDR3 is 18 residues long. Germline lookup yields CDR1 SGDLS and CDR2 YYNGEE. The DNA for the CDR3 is TGTGCCAGCAGCGTAGAGAGGGCAAAACGGGGCTCCTACAATGAGCAGTTCTTC. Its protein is CASSVERAKRGSYNEQFF.

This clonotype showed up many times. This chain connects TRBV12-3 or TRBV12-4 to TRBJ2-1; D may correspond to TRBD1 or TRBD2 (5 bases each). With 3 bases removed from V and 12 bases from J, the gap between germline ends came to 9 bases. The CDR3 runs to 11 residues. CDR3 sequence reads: CASSLGVGQFF. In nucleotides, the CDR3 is TGTGCCAGCAGTTTGGGGGTTGGGCAGTTCTTC.

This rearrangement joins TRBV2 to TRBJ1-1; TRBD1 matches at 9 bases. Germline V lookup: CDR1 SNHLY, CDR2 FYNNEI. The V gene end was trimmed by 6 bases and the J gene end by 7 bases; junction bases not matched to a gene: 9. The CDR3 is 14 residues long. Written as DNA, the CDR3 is TGTGCCAGCAGACCTGGGACAGGGATGGGTGAAGCTTTCTTT. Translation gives CASRPGTGMGEAFF.

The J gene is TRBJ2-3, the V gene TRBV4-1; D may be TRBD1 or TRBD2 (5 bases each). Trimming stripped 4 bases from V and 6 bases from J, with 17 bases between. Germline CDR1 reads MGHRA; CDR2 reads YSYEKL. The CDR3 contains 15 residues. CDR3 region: CASSLRDGRADTQYF. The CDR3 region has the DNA TGCGCCAGCAGCCTCCGGGACGGCCGAGCGGATACGCAGTATTTT.

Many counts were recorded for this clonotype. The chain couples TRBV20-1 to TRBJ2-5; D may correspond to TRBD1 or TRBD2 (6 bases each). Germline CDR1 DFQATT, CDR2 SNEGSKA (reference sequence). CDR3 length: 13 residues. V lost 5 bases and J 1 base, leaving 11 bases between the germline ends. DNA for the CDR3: TGCAGTGCTCGACGGGGGCTCCAAGAGACCCAGTACTTC. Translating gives CSARRGLQETQYF.

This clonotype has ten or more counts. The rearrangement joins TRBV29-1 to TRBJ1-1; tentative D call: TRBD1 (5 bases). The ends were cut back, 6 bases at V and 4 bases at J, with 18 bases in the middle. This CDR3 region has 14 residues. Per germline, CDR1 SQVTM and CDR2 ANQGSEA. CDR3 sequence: CSVGGTGRGTEAFF. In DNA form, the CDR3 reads TGCAGCGTCGGCGGCACGGGGAGGGGCACTGAAGCTTTCTTT.

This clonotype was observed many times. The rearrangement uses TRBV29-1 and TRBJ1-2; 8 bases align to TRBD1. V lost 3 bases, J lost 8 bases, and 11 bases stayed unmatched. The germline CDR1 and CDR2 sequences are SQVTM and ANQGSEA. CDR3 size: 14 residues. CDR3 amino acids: CSVEWRDRPWGYTF. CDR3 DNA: TGCAGCGTTGAGTGGAGGGACAGGCCATGGGGCTACACCTTC.

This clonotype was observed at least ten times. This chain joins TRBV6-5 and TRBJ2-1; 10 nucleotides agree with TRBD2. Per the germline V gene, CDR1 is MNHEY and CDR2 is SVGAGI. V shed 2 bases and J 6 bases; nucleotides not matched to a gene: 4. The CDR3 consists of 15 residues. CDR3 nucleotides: TGTGCCAGCAGTTACATTCAGCGGGGGGGCAATGAGCAGTTCTTC. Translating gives CASSYIQRGGNEQFF.

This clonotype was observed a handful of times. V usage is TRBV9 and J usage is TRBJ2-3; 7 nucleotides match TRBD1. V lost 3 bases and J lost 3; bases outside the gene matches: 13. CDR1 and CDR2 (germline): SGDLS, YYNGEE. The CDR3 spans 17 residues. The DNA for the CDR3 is TGTGCCAGCAGCGATAAAGGACAGGCGAGGGAAACAGATACGCAGTATTTT. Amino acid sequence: CASSDKGQARETDTQYF.

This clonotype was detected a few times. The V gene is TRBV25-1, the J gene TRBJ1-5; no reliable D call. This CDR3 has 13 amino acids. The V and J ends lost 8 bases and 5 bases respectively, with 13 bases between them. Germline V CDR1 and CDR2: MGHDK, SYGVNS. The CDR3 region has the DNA TGTGCCAGCCGAAAAAGGGCCGATCAGCCCCAGCATTTT. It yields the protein CASRKRADQPQHF.

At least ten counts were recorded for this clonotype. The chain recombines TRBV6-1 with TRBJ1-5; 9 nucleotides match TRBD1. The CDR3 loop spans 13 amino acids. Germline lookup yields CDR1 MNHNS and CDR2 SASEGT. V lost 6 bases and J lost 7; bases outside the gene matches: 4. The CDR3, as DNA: TGTGCCAGCAGCGGGACAGGGAACCAGCCCCAGCATTTT. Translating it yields CASSGTGNQPQHF.

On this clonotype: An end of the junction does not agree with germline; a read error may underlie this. In DNA form, the CDR3 reads TGCTGTGCTAGAGGCAAGACCCTCGGGTTAGCGGCCATTCAGGCCCAGTACTTC. Protein product: CCARGKTLGLAAIQAQYF. This chain uses TRBV20-1 with TRBJ2-5; a possible D gene is TRBD2 (6 bases). This CDR3 spans 18 amino acids. The germline CDR1 and CDR2 sequences are DFQATT and SNEGSKA (reference sequence).

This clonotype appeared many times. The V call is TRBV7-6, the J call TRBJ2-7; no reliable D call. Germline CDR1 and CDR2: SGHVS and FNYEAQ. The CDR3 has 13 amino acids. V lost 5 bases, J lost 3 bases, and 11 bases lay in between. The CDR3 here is CASSVAANYEQYF. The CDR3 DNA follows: TGTGCCAGCAGCGTCGCGGCTAACTACGAGCAGTACTTC.

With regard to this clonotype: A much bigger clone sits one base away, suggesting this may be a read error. The CDR3 DNA sequence: TGTGCCAGCAGTGGAGGAACTGAAGCTTTCTTT. It codes for CASSGGTEAFF. V and J are TRBV6-4 and TRBJ1-1; D uncertain. The germline V gene encodes CDR1 MRHNA and CDR2 SNTAGT. The ends were cut back, 4 bases at V and 5 bases at J, with 5 bases in the middle. This CDR3 spans 11 amino acids.

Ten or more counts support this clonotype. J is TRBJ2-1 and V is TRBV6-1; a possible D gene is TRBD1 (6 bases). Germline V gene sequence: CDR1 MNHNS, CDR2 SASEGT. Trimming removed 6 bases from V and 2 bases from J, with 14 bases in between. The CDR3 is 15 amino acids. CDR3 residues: CASSWGRQAYNEQFF. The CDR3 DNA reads TGTGCCAGCAGCTGGGGTAGACAGGCCTACAATGAGCAGTTCTTC.

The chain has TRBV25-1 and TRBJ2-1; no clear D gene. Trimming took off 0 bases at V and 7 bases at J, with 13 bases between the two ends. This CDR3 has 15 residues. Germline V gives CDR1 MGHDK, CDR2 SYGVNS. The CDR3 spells CASSEYLGMVNEQFF. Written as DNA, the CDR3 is TGTGCCAGCAGTGAATATTTGGGGATGGTGAATGAGCAGTTCTTC. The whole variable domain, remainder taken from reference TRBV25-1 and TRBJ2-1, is EADIYQTPRYLVIGTGKKITLECSQTMGHDKMYWYQQDPGMELHLIHYSYGVNSTEKGDLSSESTVSRIRTEHFPLTLESARPSHTSQYLCASSEYLGMVNEQFFGPGTRLTVL.

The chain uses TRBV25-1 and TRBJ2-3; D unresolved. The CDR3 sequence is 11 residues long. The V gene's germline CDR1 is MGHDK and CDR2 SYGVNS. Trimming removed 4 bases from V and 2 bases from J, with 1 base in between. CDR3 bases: TGTGCCAGCAGTGTCACAGATACGCAGTATTTT. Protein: CASSVTDTQYF. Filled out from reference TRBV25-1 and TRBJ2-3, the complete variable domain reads EADIYQTPRYLVIGTGKKITLECSQTMGHDKMYWYQQDPGMELHLIHYSYGVNSTEKGDLSSESTVSRIRTEHFPLTLESARPSHTSQYLCASSVTDTQYFGPGTRLTVL.

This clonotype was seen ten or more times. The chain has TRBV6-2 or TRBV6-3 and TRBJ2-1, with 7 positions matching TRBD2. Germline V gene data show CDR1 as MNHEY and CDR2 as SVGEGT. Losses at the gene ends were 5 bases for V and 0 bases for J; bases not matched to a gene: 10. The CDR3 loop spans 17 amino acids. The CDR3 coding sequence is TGTGCCAGCAGTAGTCGGGGGGTCTGGAGCTCCTACAATGAGCAGTTCTTC. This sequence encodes CASSSRGVWSSYNEQFF.

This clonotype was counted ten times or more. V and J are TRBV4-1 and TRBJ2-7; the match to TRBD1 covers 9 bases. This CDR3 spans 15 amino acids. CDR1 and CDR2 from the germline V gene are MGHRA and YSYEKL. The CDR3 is CASGEKEGQGLKAVV. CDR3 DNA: TGCGCCAGCGGCGAGAAGGAGGGACAGGGCCTAAAAGCAGTGGTC.

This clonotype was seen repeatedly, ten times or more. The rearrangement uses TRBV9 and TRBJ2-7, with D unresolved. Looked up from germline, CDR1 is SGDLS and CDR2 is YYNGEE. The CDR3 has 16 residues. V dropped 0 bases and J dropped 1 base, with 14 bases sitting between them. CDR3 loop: CASSVALRKESYEQYF. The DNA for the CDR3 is TGTGCCAGCAGCGTAGCCCTGCGGAAGGAATCCTACGAGCAGTACTTC.

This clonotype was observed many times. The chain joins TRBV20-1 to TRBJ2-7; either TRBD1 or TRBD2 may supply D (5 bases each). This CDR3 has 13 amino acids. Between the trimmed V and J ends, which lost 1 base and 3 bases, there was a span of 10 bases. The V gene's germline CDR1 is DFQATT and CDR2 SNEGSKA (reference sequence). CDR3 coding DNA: TGCAGTGCTAGAGCGGGACCTAACTACGAGCAGTACTTC. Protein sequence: CSARAGPNYEQYF.

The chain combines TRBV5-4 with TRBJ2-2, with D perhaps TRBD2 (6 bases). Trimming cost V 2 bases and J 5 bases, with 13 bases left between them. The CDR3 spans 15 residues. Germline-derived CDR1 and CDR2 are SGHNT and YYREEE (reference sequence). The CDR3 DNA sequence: TGTGCCAGCAGCTTTTTTGGAGGGTCTACCGGGGAGCTGTTTTTT. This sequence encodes CASSFFGGSTGELFF.

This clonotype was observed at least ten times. The CDR3 sequence is CASRDRAYNSPLHF. In DNA, the CDR3 is TGTGCCAGCAGGGACAGGGCCTATAATTCACCCCTCCACTTT. J is TRBJ1-6 and V is TRBV6-1, with 8 bases that match TRBD1. The V segment lost 6 bases and the J segment 2 bases; nucleotides outside the gene matches: 0. Looked up from germline, CDR1 is MNHNS and CDR2 is SASEGT. The CDR3 covers 14 residues.

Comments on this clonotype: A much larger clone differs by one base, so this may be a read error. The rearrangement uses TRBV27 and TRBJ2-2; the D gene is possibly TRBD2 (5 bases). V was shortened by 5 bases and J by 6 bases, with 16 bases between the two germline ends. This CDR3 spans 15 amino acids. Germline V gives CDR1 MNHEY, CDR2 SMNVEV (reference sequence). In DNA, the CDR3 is TGTGCCAGCAGTCCTTGGAGAGGGCCGGCCGGGGAGCTGTTTTTT. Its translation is CASSPWRGPAGELFF.

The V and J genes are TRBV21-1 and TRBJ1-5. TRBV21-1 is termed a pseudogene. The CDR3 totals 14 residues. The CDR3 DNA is TGTGCCAGCAGCAAAGGGGAGGGGGATCAGCCCCAGCATTTT. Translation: CASSKGEGDQPQHF.

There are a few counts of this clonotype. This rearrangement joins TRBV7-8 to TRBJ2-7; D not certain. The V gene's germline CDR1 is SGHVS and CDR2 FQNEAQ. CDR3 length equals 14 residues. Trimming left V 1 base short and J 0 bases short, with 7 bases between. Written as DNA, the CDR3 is TGTGCCAGCAGCTTAGAACAGCCCTCCTACGAGCAGTACTTC. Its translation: CASSLEQPSYEQYF.